The 9 T cell receptor beta chains below were found in one sample sequenced in a study of metastatic and nonmetastatic thyroid tumors. With MiXCR, TCRdb reprocessed the PCR reads. The table lists 21,000 or so clones, around 17% of them singletons. No treatment of any kind had been given to any patient before thyroid surgery. The sample consisted of blood. The origin of the receptors is a male donor with papillary thyroid cancer or a benign thyroid nodule (not recorded which). Some clones in this sample may be carry-over from other donors' samples.

This clone is large (0.1 to 1%) in the sample. The chain carries TRBV6-1 and TRBJ1-6, with TRBD1 matching 9 bases. After removal of 3 bases from V and 9 bases from J, the junction contained 6 bases not matched to a gene. The CDR3 spans 15 residues. CDR1 is MNHNS and CDR2 is SASEGT in the germline V gene. CDR3: CASSEETGGSSPLHF. CDR3 nucleotides: TGTGCCAGCAGTGAGGAAACAGGGGGCAGTTCACCCCTCCACTTT.

This clone came up many times. The rearrangement joins TRBV11-2 to TRBJ1-1, with 7 bases lining up with TRBD1. CDR3 length: 16 amino acids. Germline CDR1 SGHAT, CDR2 FQNNGV. V trimming: 8 bases; J trimming: 1 base; junction bases outside the gene matches: 13. CDR3 region: CASVGKIRGGNTEAFF. The CDR3 bases are TGTGCCAGCGTTGGTAAAATCAGGGGGGGGAACACTGAAGCTTTCTTT. The full variable domain, rest sourced from reference TRBV11-2 and TRBJ1-1, is EAGVAQSPRYKIIEKRQSVAFWCNPISGHATLYWYQQILGQGPKLLIQFQNNGVVDDSQLPKDRFSAERLKGVDSTLKIQPAKLEDSAVYLCASVGKIRGGNTEAFFGQGTRLTVV.

This clone was recorded a few times. One junction end disagrees with the germline gene, perhaps due to a read error. The rearrangement links TRBV6-1 to TRBJ2-7; D possibly matches TRBD1 or TRBD2 (5 bases each). In germline, CDR1 is MNHNS, CDR2 SASEGT. The length of the CDR3 is 15 residues. For the CDR3, the DNA is TGTGCCATCAGTGAGGGGCCGTGTCCCTCCTACGAGCAGTACTTC. Amino acids: CAISEGPCPSYEQYF.

This clone was detected ten times or more. The CDR3 is CSARDHLGNEQFF. CDR3 DNA: TGCAGTGCTAGAGACCACCTTGGCAATGAGCAGTTCTTC. The V and J genes are TRBV20-1 and TRBJ2-1; D is unresolved. V was trimmed by 0 bases and J by 6 bases, leaving 9 bases between them. CDR1 and CDR2 (germline): DFQATT, SNEGSKA (reference sequence). The CDR3 length is 13 residues.

The chain recombines TRBV6-5 with TRBJ2-1, with TRBD2 matching over 10 bases. Germline assignment: CDR1 MNHEY and CDR2 SVGAGI. With V trimmed by 2 bases and J by 7 bases, 5 bases remained unmatched. The CDR3 consists of 15 residues. The CDR3 region is CASSYPSGRLNEQFF. The CDR3 DNA reads as TGTGCCAGCAGTTACCCTAGCGGGAGATTGAATGAGCAGTTCTTC.

This clone occurred a few times. The J gene is TRBJ2-2, the V gene TRBV5-4; 7 nucleotides match TRBD2. The germline V gene encodes CDR1 SGHNT and CDR2 YYREEE (reference sequence). CDR3 length: 16 residues. V was pared by 1 base and J by 5 bases, with 8 bases of the junction left unmatched. CDR3 sequence (DNA): TGTGCCAGCAGCTTGACGGCGGGAGCGAGGACCGGGGAGCTGTTTTTT. Translated: CASSLTAGARTGELFF.

This clone was detected many times. V and J are TRBV10-3 and TRBJ1-6; 7 nucleotides align to TRBD1. Germline loops: CDR1 ENHRY, CDR2 SYGVKD. The CDR3 has 17 amino acids. Germline trimming cut 3 bases from V and 5 bases from J; bases unmatched to any gene: 10. The DNA of the CDR3 is TGTGCCATCAGTGATACGAAGGGGGCGCTGGATAATTCACCCCTCCACTTT. This translates into CAISDTKGALDNSPLHF.

Details on this clone: Germline is not matched at one junction end, which may reflect a read error. The gene calls are TRBV19 and TRBJ1-5; D is possibly TRBD1 (6 bases). The CDR3 contains 15 residues. In germline, CDR1 is LNHDA, CDR2 SQIVND (reference sequence). CDR3 region: CTSSIWAGVGRPQHF. The CDR3 DNA reads as TGTACCAGTAGTATATGGGCAGGGGTTGGTCGGCCCCAGCACTTT.

This clone was found a few times. This sequence joins TRBV6-2 or TRBV6-3 and TRBJ2-1; TRBD2 matches at 11 bases. CDR1 and CDR2 (germline): MNHEY, SVGEGT. V gave up 7 bases and J gave up 5 bases; unmatched junction bases: 4. The length of the CDR3 is 14 residues. For the CDR3, the DNA is TGTGCCAGCACCGCTAGCGGGGGGAACAATGAGCAGTTCTTC. As protein: CASTASGGNNEQFF.